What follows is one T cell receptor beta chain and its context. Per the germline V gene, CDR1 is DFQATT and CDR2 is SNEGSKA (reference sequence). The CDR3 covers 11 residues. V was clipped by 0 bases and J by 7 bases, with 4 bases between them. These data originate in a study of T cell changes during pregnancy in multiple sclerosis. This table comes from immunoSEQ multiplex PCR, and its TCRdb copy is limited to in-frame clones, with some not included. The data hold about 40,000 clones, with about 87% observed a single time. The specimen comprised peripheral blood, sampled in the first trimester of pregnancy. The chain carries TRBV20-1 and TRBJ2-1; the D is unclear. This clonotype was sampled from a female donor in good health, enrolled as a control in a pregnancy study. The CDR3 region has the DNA TGCAGTGCTAGAGACCTAAATGAGCAGTTCTTC. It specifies CSARDLNEQFF.